These 5 T cell receptor beta chains came from one sample sequenced in a study of Ad26.COV2.S vaccination and SARS-CoV-2 variants. Documented treatment: over 15 received Ad26.COV2.S at low or high dose, single or two shots; about five received placebo; per-sample allocation not given. Samples were taken on day 63 after the first vaccine or placebo injection. Sequencing was performed with immunoSEQ multiplex PCR; in TCRdb, only in-frame clones are kept and a portion is missing. The sample lists a few hundred thousand clones, about 93% occurring once. The specimen was peripheral blood, collected in a trial of Ad26.COV2.S vaccine versus placebo. Receptors were obtained from a person aged 18-60 years who received the Ad26.COV2.S COVID-19 vaccine or a placebo.

V is TRBV30 and J is TRBJ1-6, with unresolved D. This CDR3 has 15 residues. V lost 2 bases and J lost 7, with 15 bases in between. Germline V CDR1 and CDR2: GTSNPN, SVGIG (reference sequence). CDR3 sequence reads: CAWSPNSLDNSPLHF. DNA for the CDR3: TGTGCCTGGAGTCCTAACAGCCTCGACAATTCACCCCTCCACTTT.

Here the CDR3 DNA reads TGCGCCAGCAGCCAAGATTACAAGAACGAGCAGTACTTC. This gives the protein CASSQDYKNEQYF. The chain links TRBV4-3 to TRBJ2-7; D gene unclear. Trimming shortened V by 0 bases and J by 5 bases, and 8 bases separated the two germline ends. Germline CDR1 is LGHNA and CDR2 is YSLEER. The CDR3 has 13 residues.

The gene calls are TRBV4-3 and TRBJ2-1, with 11 bases aligning to TRBD2. V was pared by 2 bases and J by 5 bases, with 5 bases of the junction left unmatched. The CDR3 consists of 16 residues. Germline CDR1 reads LGHNA; CDR2 reads YSLEER. The CDR3 loop is CASSQSTSGVDNEQFF. The CDR3 DNA reads as TGCGCCAGCAGCCAATCGACTAGCGGGGTGGACAATGAGCAGTTCTTC.

For the CDR3, the DNA is TGTGCCAGTAGTATCAGGGGAAATAGCAATCAGCCCCAGCATTTT. Translation: CASSIRGNSNQPQHF. The rearrangement links TRBV19 to TRBJ1-5; D possibly corresponds to TRBD1 (6 bases). The CDR3 runs to 15 residues. Per germline, CDR1 LNHDA and CDR2 SQIVND (reference sequence). V was cut by 3 bases and J by 0 bases, with 9 bases left in between.

V gene TRBV11-1 combines with J gene TRBJ1-6, with TRBD1 matching over 8 bases. The CDR3 sequence is 15 residues long. Germline CDR1 is SGHAT and CDR2 is FQDESV (reference sequence). V gave up 5 bases and J gave up 9 bases; unmatched junction bases: 9. The CDR3 here is CASSSRTGRSSPLHF. The CDR3 bases are TGTGCCAGCAGCAGCCGGACAGGGAGGTCTTCACCCCTCCACTTT. The whole variable domain, filled in from reference TRBV11-1 and TRBJ1-6, reads EAEVAQSPRYKITEKSQAVAFWCDPISGHATLYWYRQILGQGPELLVQFQDESVVDDSQLPKDRFSAERLKGVDSTLKIQPAELGDSAMYLCASSSRTGRSSPLHFGNGTRLTVT.